Shown below are 22 T cell receptor beta chains from a single sample sequenced in a study of CD8+CD57+ T cells in acquired aplastic anemia. Both TCR beta VDJ combination and CDR3 sequence profiling were carried out. Genomic DNA was the template for this profiling. TCRdb reanalysed the reads using MiXCR and keeps one entry per CDR3 protein. The table lists around 230,000 distinct CDR3 sequences, 60% to 65% of them singletons. Sequences were obtained from sorted CD4+, CD8+, or CD8+CD57+ T cells (not recorded which) from PBMCs. Every receptor here comes from a human donor in good health.

This chain joins TRBV2 and TRBJ1-4; TRBD1 is a possible D gene (6 bases). The germline V gene has CDR1 SNHLY and CDR2 FYNNEI. Trimming removed 6 bases at V and 8 bases at J, with 16 bases between. The CDR3 is 14 residues long. The CDR3 protein is CASRLTGPGEKLFF. In DNA form, the CDR3 reads TGTGCCAGCAGACTTACAGGGCCGGGGGAAAAACTGTTTTTT.

The chain has TRBV9 and TRBJ2-2, with D uncertain. V was pared by 2 bases and J by 6 bases, with 5 bases between. Germline V CDR1 and CDR2: SGDLS, YYNGEE. The CDR3 spans 12 residues. In DNA, the CDR3 is TGTGCCAGCAGCGTGGAGCCCGGGGAGCTGTTTTTT. Its protein product is CASSVEPGELFF. Filled out from reference TRBV9 and TRBJ2-2, the complete variable domain reads DSGVTQTPKHLITATGQRVTLRCSPRSGDLSVYWYQQSLDQGLQFLIQYYNGEERAKGNILERFSAQQFPDLHSELNLSSLELGDSALYFCASSVEPGELFFGEGSRLTVL.

The rearrangement joins TRBV20-1 to TRBJ2-5; TRBD1 is a possible D gene (5 bases). Germline V lookup: CDR1 DFQATT, CDR2 SNEGSKA (reference sequence). V lost 3 bases and J lost 2, with 10 bases in between. The CDR3 extends over 13 amino acids. DNA for the CDR3: TGCAGTGCTAGGGACACCGGGCAAGAGACCCAGTACTTC. It codes for CSARDTGQETQYF.

This clonotype was seen repeatedly, ten times or more. This rearrangement joins TRBV6-1 to TRBJ2-7; no clear D gene. CDR3 length: 12 residues. The V end was cut by 7 bases, the J end by 1 base, with 8 bases between. The germline gives CDR1 MNHNS, CDR2 SASEGT. CDR3 protein: CASKTESYEQYF. The CDR3 nucleotides read TGTGCCAGCAAAACTGAATCCTACGAGCAGTACTTC.

At least ten counts were recorded for this clonotype. The rearrangement links TRBV7-9 to TRBJ1-5; possible D gene TRBD1, 6 bases. V lost 3 bases and J 4 bases, leaving 13 bases between the germline ends. Germline CDR1 SEHNR, CDR2 FQNEAQ (reference sequence). CDR3 length equals 15 residues. The CDR3 protein is CASSFGGSLNQPQHF. The CDR3 DNA follows: TGTGCCAGCAGCTTCGGGGGCAGTTTGAATCAGCCCCAGCATTTT. Variable domain in full (rest from reference TRBV7-9 and TRBJ1-5): DTGVSQNPRHKITKRGQNVTFRCDPISEHNRLYWYRQTLGQGPEFLTYFQNEAQLEKSRLLSDRFSAERPKGSFSTLEIQRTEQGDSAMYLCASSFGGSLNQPQHFGDGTRLSIL.

The chain combines TRBV7-9 with TRBJ1-6; possible D gene TRBD1, 6 bases. The germline gives CDR1 SEHNR, CDR2 FQNEAQ (reference sequence). The CDR3 extends over 14 amino acids. The ends were cut back, 5 bases at V and 9 bases at J, with 14 bases in the middle. CDR3 protein: CASSPTGRSSPLHF. The DNA for the CDR3 is TGTGCCAGCAGCCCTACAGGGAGGAGTTCACCCCTCCACTTT.

This clonotype was counted a single time. CDR3 loop: CASSLAQGKAKNIQYF. The CDR3 nucleotides read TGTGCCAGCAGCTTAGCGCAGGGGAAGGCCAAAAACATTCAGTACTTC. The chain has TRBV5-5 and TRBJ2-4, with TRBD1 as a possible D gene (6 bases). This CDR3 is built from 16 residues. CDR1 and CDR2 from the germline V gene are SGHKS and YYEKEE (reference sequence). V lost 2 bases and J lost 1, with 13 bases in between.

The V and J genes are TRBV7-9 and TRBJ1-5, with TRBD1 matching over 9 bases. This CDR3 is built from 16 residues. Germline trimming cut 3 bases from V and 6 bases from J; bases unmatched to any gene: 9. Looked up from germline, CDR1 is SEHNR and CDR2 is FQNEAQ (reference sequence). This CDR3 reads CASSLNAPGQGQPQHF. CDR3 in DNA: TGTGCCAGCAGCTTGAACGCCCCGGGACAGGGTCAGCCCCAGCATTTT.

This CDR3 reads CSARRGEHYNEQFF. The CDR3 nucleotides read TGCAGTGCTAGAAGGGGAGAACACTACAATGAGCAGTTCTTC. The rearrangement joins TRBV20-1 to TRBJ2-1; D may correspond to TRBD1 or TRBD2 (5 bases each). CDR3 length equals 14 residues. Germline V gene sequence: CDR1 DFQATT, CDR2 SNEGSKA (reference sequence). Trimming took off 2 bases at V and 3 bases at J, with 11 bases between the two ends.

V is TRBV5-1 and J is TRBJ2-1; 9 bases align to TRBD2. CDR3 length: 16 amino acids. Unmatched junction bases numbered 8, after V lost 4 bases and J lost 3 bases. Germline V gene data show CDR1 as SGHRS and CDR2 as YFSETQ. The CDR3 nucleotides are TGCGCCAGCAGCCTCAGGGCTAGCGGGGACTACAATGAGCAGTTCTTC. Its protein product is CASSLRASGDYNEQFF.

V usage is TRBV7-2 and J usage is TRBJ2-7, with 9 bases lining up with TRBD2. Germline trimming cut 4 bases from V and 3 bases from J; bases unmatched to any gene: 7. Germline V gene data show CDR1 as SGHTA and CDR2 as FQGNSA. CDR3 size: 15 residues. CDR3 coding DNA: TGTGCCAGCAGCTATCCCAGCGGGAGGTACTACGAGCAGTACTTC. Amino acids: CASSYPSGRYYEQYF. Full variable domain (missing parts from reference TRBV7-2 and TRBJ2-7): GAGVSQSPSNKVTEKGKDVELRCDPISGHTALYWYRQSLGQGLEFLIYFQGNSAPDKSGLPSDRFSAERTGGSVSTLTIQRTQQEDSAVYLCASSYPSGRYYEQYFGPGTRLTVT.

A word on this clonotype: It may be a read error: a sequence one base away is much more abundant. V gene TRBV6-4 combines with J gene TRBJ1-3, with TRBD1 matching over 10 bases. The CDR3 spans 14 residues. Per the germline V gene, CDR1 is MRHNA and CDR2 is SNTAGT. The CDR3 nucleotides read TGTGCCAGCAGGGGGACAGGGGCAGGAAACACCACATATTTT. Encoded protein: CASRGTGAGNTTYF.

This chain links TRBV19 with TRBJ2-2; 12 nucleotides align to TRBD2. Germline lookup yields CDR1 LNHDA and CDR2 SQIVND (reference sequence). The junction had 3 bases not matched to a gene; V was cut back by 4 bases and J by 6 bases. CDR3 length equals 15 residues. The CDR3 DNA reads TGTGCCAGTAGTACGTGGACTAGCGGGGCCGGGGAGCTGTTTTTT. Protein sequence: CASSTWTSGAGELFF.

The V gene is TRBV20-1, the J gene TRBJ2-1, with unresolved D. With 3 bases removed from V and 1 base from J, the gap between germline ends came to 13 bases. The germline V gene encodes CDR1 DFQATT and CDR2 SNEGSKA (reference sequence). CDR3 length: 15 residues. The CDR3 protein is CSASDTLESYNEQFF. The CDR3, as DNA: TGCAGTGCTAGTGACACGCTAGAGTCCTACAATGAGCAGTTCTTC.

The chain combines TRBV10-3 with TRBJ1-2, with a tentative D call TRBD1 (6 bases). The CDR3 runs to 14 residues. CDR1 ENHRY and CDR2 SYGVKD come from the germline V gene. Trimming took 10 bases from V and 2 from J, leaving 17 bases between them. The CDR3 spells CATRETGQNYGYTF. The CDR3 DNA reads TGTGCCACAAGAGAAACAGGGCAGAACTATGGCTACACCTTC.

This clonotype was detected many times. The CDR3 reads CASSLGQANTEAFF. CDR3 coding DNA: TGTGCCAGCAGTCTAGGACAGGCGAACACTGAAGCTTTCTTT. This chain joins TRBV6-1 and TRBJ1-1, with 7 bases aligning to TRBD1. The CDR3 length is 14 residues. The germline CDR1 and CDR2 sequences are MNHNS and SASEGT. The junction had 4 bases not matched to a gene; V was cut back by 5 bases and J by 1 base.

This clonotype was observed at least ten times. The chain recombines TRBV6-5 with TRBJ2-1; D gene uncertain. Germline values: CDR1 MNHEY, CDR2 SVGAGI. CDR3 length equals 14 residues. Trimming cost V 0 bases and J 5 bases, with 8 bases left between them. As DNA, the CDR3 is TGTGCCAGCAGTTACTCGTTTGGGGACAATGAGCAGTTCTTC. Protein product: CASSYSFGDNEQFF.

The chain carries TRBV7-8 and TRBJ1-2; tentatively, D is TRBD1 (5 bases). The CDR3 loop spans 14 amino acids. Germline values: CDR1 SGHVS, CDR2 FQNEAQ. Between the trimmed V and J ends, which lost 5 bases and 8 bases, there was a span of 18 bases. This chain's CDR3 is CASSPEGWSGGYTF. The CDR3 DNA sequence: TGTGCCAGCAGCCCAGAGGGGTGGAGTGGCGGCTACACCTTC.

At least ten counts were recorded for this clonotype. The rearrangement joins TRBV6-5 to TRBJ2-7; the D is unclear. The CDR3 is 14 residues long. Trimming left V 3 bases short and J 2 bases short, with 11 bases between. Germline V gene sequence: CDR1 MNHEY, CDR2 SVGAGI. The CDR3 nucleotides read TGTGCCAGCAGTTATGAGGCGAGTCCCTACGAGCAGTACTTC. Translation: CASSYEASPYEQYF.

V gene TRBV19 combines with J gene TRBJ1-5; 7 bases line up with TRBD1. V trimming: 6 bases; J trimming: 9 bases; junction bases outside the gene matches: 11. The length of the CDR3 is 14 residues. Germline CDR1 is LNHDA and CDR2 is SQIVND (reference sequence). The CDR3 reads CASSRDSPVGPQHF. Written as DNA, the CDR3 is TGTGCCAGTAGCCGGGACAGTCCGGTCGGGCCCCAGCATTTT.

This chain links TRBV12-3 or TRBV12-4 with TRBJ2-1; D ambiguous. V lost 6 bases to trimming and J lost 5 bases, with 5 bases between them. The CDR3 totals 11 residues. CDR3 DNA: TGTGCCAGCAGCGCCAACAATGAGCAGTTCTTC. This codes for CASSANNEQFF.

This clonotype was seen ten or more times. This chain joins TRBV14 and TRBJ1-5, with 7 bases matching TRBD1. Germline V gene data show CDR1 as SGHDN and CDR2 as FVKESK. The J segment lost 6 bases and the V segment lost 7 bases, leaving 12 bases of the junction unmatched. The CDR3 consists of 15 residues. CDR3 nucleotides: TGTGCCAGCACCCGGGAACGACAGGGTGCTCAGCCCCAGCATTTT. As protein: CASTRERQGAQPQHF.